This TCR beta chain was documented in a study of blood T cells in healthy people across ages. Primers used in a second PCR of roughly 6 to 11 cycles were a sample-barcoded 5' primer and a J-beta primer mix. TCRdb re-called the 5' RACE reads with MiXCR, one entry per CDR3 protein. The sample lists 1.5 million to 2 million distinct CDR3 sequences; roughly 28% were seen once. With respect to this clonotype: What it binds is not known.

Trimming took 4 bases from V and 3 from J; bases not matched to a gene: 7. Germline V gene sequence: CDR1 SGHRS, CDR2 YFSETQ. The CDR3 covers 14 residues. Study observations and caveats: A roughly linear age-dependent decrease characterized TCR beta diversity per million T cells.

The TCR was taken from a woman aged 25 to 45 in good health. The genes are TRBV5-1 and TRBJ2-7; TRBD1 aligns across 7 bases. Sequencing was performed on blood. The CDR3 nucleotides read TGCGCCAGCAGCCCTGACAGGGTTTTCTACGAGCAGTACTTC. Its translation is CASSPDRVFYEQYF.